Each of the 21 T cell receptor beta chains below was sequenced from the same sample in a study of shared clonotypes between healthy human individuals. TCRdb's copy holds only in-frame clones and misses some; the assay was immunoSEQ multiplex PCR. This sample has about 1,500,000 clones, with over 95% found just once. Material for sequencing was naive CD4+ T cells sorted from blood. As to subset: CD45RA+ positively selected. The receptors were gathered from a man aged 25 to 40 in good health.

The chain links TRBV11-2 to TRBJ2-7, with unresolved D. CDR3 length: 15 residues. Germline CDR1 and CDR2: SGHAT and FQNNGV. V lost 4 bases to trimming and J lost 2 bases, with 15 bases between them. CDR3 protein: CASSWRHGSAYEQYF. The CDR3 DNA sequence: TGTGCCAGCAGCTGGCGACATGGGTCAGCCTACGAGCAGTACTTC.

The rearrangement links TRBV11-2 to TRBJ2-7, with D possibly TRBD1 on 5 matching bases. Per the germline V gene, CDR1 is SGHAT and CDR2 is FQNNGV. V was trimmed by 5 bases and J by 1 base, leaving 18 bases between them. This CDR3 has 16 residues. DNA of the CDR3: TGTGCCAGCAGCCCAACCAGGAAGGGGCGATCCTACGAGCAGTACTTC. It specifies CASSPTRKGRSYEQYF.

This chain joins TRBV29-1 and TRBJ1-2, with a tentative D call TRBD1 (6 bases). This CDR3 has 9 amino acids. The V end was cut by 6 bases, the J end by 10 bases, with 9 bases between. In germline, CDR1 is SQVTM, CDR2 ANQGSEA. The CDR3 region is CSVDRSYTF. The CDR3 DNA follows: TGCAGCGTGGACAGATCCTACACCTTC. Based on the CDR3 plus reference TRBV29-1 and TRBJ1-2, the full variable domain is SAVISQKPSRDICQRGTSLTIQCQVDSQVTMMFWYRQQPGQSLTLIATANQGSEATYESGFVIDKFPISRPNLTFSTLTVSNMSPEDSSIYLCSVDRSYTFGSGTRLTVV.

The V gene is TRBV7-9, the J gene TRBJ2-7, with TRBD2 as a possible D gene (5 bases). Trimming left V 5 bases short and J 5 bases short, with 16 bases between. Germline CDR1 reads SEHNR; CDR2 reads FQNEAQ (reference sequence). This CDR3 spans 14 amino acids. The CDR3 DNA reads as TGTGCCAGCAGCACCCGGGAACTTTCAGACGAGCAGTACTTC. Amino acids: CASSTRELSDEQYF.

The gene calls are TRBV7-3 and TRBJ2-1, with TRBD2 matching 12 bases. Germline loops: CDR1 SGHTA, CDR2 FQGTGA. The CDR3 length is 16 residues. J lost 4 bases, V lost 4 bases, and 5 bases had no gene match. The CDR3 DNA is TGTGCCAGCAGCTCCGCGACTAGCGGGAGATACAATGAGCAGTTCTTC. Amino acid sequence: CASSSATSGRYNEQFF.

The chain employs TRBV19 and TRBJ2-3, with no clear D. CDR3 length: 14 amino acids. Looked up from germline, CDR1 is LNHDA and CDR2 is SQIVND (reference sequence). Trimming shortened V by 0 bases and J by 7 bases, and 11 bases separated the two germline ends. The CDR3 DNA sequence: TGTGCCAGTAGTATAGACGGGTTTTCCAATACGCAGTATTTT. Amino acids: CASSIDGFSNTQYF.

This chain links TRBV11-2 with TRBJ1-2, with TRBD1 as a possible D gene (5 bases). Trimming removed 5 bases at V and 4 bases at J, with 11 bases between. The CDR3 covers 13 residues. Per germline, CDR1 SGHAT and CDR2 FQNNGV. The CDR3 sequence: CASSATGLYGYTF. For the CDR3, the DNA is TGTGCCAGCAGCGCAACGGGGCTCTATGGCTACACCTTC.

This chain links TRBV12-5 with TRBJ2-1, with 7 bases aligning to TRBD1. Trimming took 7 bases from V and 2 from J; bases not matched to a gene: 5. Looked up from germline, CDR1 is LGHNT and CDR2 is FRNRAP. The CDR3 is made up of 14 amino acids. The CDR3 DNA sequence: TGTGCTAGTGCCGCAGGACAGGCCTACAATGAGCAGTTCTTC. This translates into CASAAGQAYNEQFF.

The chain joins TRBV2 to TRBJ2-5; 12 bases agree with TRBD2. Germline CDR1 and CDR2: SNHLY and FYNNEI. V lost 4 bases, J lost 1 base, and 10 bases stayed unmatched. This CDR3 comprises 18 residues. CDR3 in amino acids: CASSGSTSGSTSQETQYF. The CDR3 DNA reads TGTGCCAGCAGTGGCTCGACTAGCGGGAGTACCTCCCAAGAGACCCAGTACTTC.

The chain combines TRBV7-8 with TRBJ1-1, with D possibly being TRBD1 (5 bases). In germline, CDR1 is SGHVS, CDR2 FQNEAQ. The CDR3 is made up of 19 amino acids. The V and J ends lost 1 base and 8 bases respectively, with 29 bases between them. This CDR3 is CASSLGVGVFGVASAEAFF. DNA for the CDR3: TGTGCCAGCAGCTTAGGGGTAGGGGTGTTTGGCGTGGCCTCCGCGGAAGCTTTCTTT.

Note on this clone: The sample holds other DNA sequences that translate to the same CDR3. This chain connects TRBV5-1 to TRBJ2-7; perhaps D is TRBD1 or TRBD2 (5 bases each). This CDR3 has 14 amino acids. The ends were cut back, 4 bases at V and 1 base at J, with 12 bases in the middle. Germline CDR1 and CDR2: SGHRS and YFSETQ. CDR3 sequence: CASSLGPGSYEQYF. CDR3 nucleotide sequence: TGCGCCAGCAGCCTGGGGCCGGGGTCCTACGAGCAGTACTTC. The full variable domain, rest sourced from reference TRBV5-1 and TRBJ2-7, is KAGVTQTPRYLIKTRGQQVTLSCSPISGHRSVSWYQQTPGQGLQFLFEYFSETQRNKGNFPGRFSGRQFSNSRSEMNVSTLELGDSALYLCASSLGPGSYEQYFGPGTRLTVT.

Only one count was recorded for this clone. This sequence joins TRBV4-1 and TRBJ2-7, with D perhaps TRBD1 (5 bases). The V gene lost 5 bases and the J gene lost 3 bases, with 11 bases spanning the gap. This CDR3 has 13 amino acids. Germline V gene data show CDR1 as MGHRA and CDR2 as YSYEKL. CDR3 DNA: TGCGCCAGCAGCGACAGTGAACTCTACGAGCAGTACTTC. Encoded protein: CASSDSELYEQYF.

Note on this clone: This specimen includes other DNA sequences encoding the same CDR3. The rearrangement uses TRBV5-4 and TRBJ2-5; the D gene is possibly TRBD1 (7 bases). Trimming stripped 4 bases from V and 5 bases from J, with 12 bases between. The length of the CDR3 is 13 residues. Germline lookup yields CDR1 SGHNT and CDR2 YYREEE (reference sequence). In nucleotides, the CDR3 is TGTGCCAGCAGCCTTCCAGGGGGGGAGACCCAGTACTTC. Translation gives CASSLPGGETQYF. The full variable domain, rest sourced from reference TRBV5-4 and TRBJ2-5, is ETGVTQSPTHLIKTRGQQVTLRCSSQSGHNTVSWYQQALGQGPQFIFQYYREEENGRGNFPPRFSGLQFPNYSSELNVNALELDDSALYLCASSLPGGETQYFGPGTRLLVL.

To note about this clone: Other nucleotide sequences from this sample produce the same CDR3. The chain uses TRBV18 and TRBJ2-3; D gene ambiguous. Germline V gives CDR1 KGHSH, CDR2 LQKENI. The CDR3 runs 11 residues. Between the trimmed V and J ends, which lost 6 bases and 3 bases, there was a span of 4 bases. The CDR3 region has the DNA TGTGCCAGCTCCCCAACAGATACGCAGTATTTT. Translating gives CASSPTDTQYF.

V is TRBV2 and J is TRBJ2-7; 9 bases are a match to TRBD1. Looked up from germline, CDR1 is SNHLY and CDR2 is FYNNEI. J was trimmed by 6 bases and V by 7 bases; bases with no gene match: 7. The CDR3 loop spans 13 amino acids. The CDR3 spells CASTRGQGSEQYF. The CDR3 bases are TGTGCCAGCACCCGGGGACAGGGCAGCGAGCAGTACTTC.

The chain has TRBV5-4 and TRBJ2-5; D may match TRBD1 or TRBD2 (5 bases each). Trimming pared 4 bases from V and 1 base from J, leaving 11 bases between. Germline V gene sequence: CDR1 SGHNT, CDR2 YYREEE (reference sequence). The CDR3 contains 14 residues. The CDR3 loop reads CASSPGTIQETQYF. In nucleotides, the CDR3 is TGTGCCAGCAGCCCAGGGACGATCCAAGAGACCCAGTACTTC.

The chain is built from TRBV18 and TRBJ2-7; possibly TRBD2 for D (5 bases). This CDR3 is 16 amino acids long. V lost 1 base and J lost 2, with 15 bases in between. Germline V gene lookup returns CDR1 KGHSH and CDR2 LQKENI. Written as DNA, the CDR3 is TGTGCCAGCTCACCACGGTCCATTCCCGGGACCTACGAGCAGTACTTC. It specifies CASSPRSIPGTYEQYF.

This rearrangement joins TRBV7-3 to TRBJ2-3; D is ambiguous. The CDR3 runs to 13 residues. Per germline, CDR1 SGHTA and CDR2 FQGTGA. Trimming shortened V by 3 bases and J by 1 base, and 5 bases separated the two germline ends. In DNA form, the CDR3 reads TGTGCCAGCAGCTTCTTGGGCACAGATACGCAGTATTTT. It yields the protein CASSFLGTDTQYF.

The V and J genes are TRBV6-1 and TRBJ1-5; D unclear. Trimming took off 2 bases at V and 3 bases at J, with 8 bases between the two ends. This CDR3 has 14 residues. CDR1 MNHNS and CDR2 SASEGT come from the germline V gene. The CDR3 DNA reads TGTGCCAGCAGTGAAAGAGGGTACAATCAGCCCCAGCATTTT. Translated, it gives CASSERGYNQPQHF.

The chain employs TRBV5-4 and TRBJ2-5; TRBD2 aligns across 11 bases. CDR3 size: 17 residues. J gave up 5 bases and V 0 bases, and 9 bases lay outside the gene matches. Germline loops: CDR1 SGHNT, CDR2 YYREEE (reference sequence). In DNA form, the CDR3 reads TGTGCCAGCAGCTTGGAAGGGGGTAGCGGGAGGGGCGAGACCCAGTACTTC. Its protein product is CASSLEGGSGRGETQYF.

This chain connects TRBV5-1 to TRBJ2-1, with 16 bases identical to TRBD2. J was trimmed by 14 bases and V by 4 bases; bases with no gene match: 6. This CDR3 has 14 amino acids. The germline gives CDR1 SGHRS, CDR2 YFSETQ. The CDR3 is CASSPGTSGRAKFF. For the CDR3, the DNA is TGCGCCAGCAGCCCGGGGACTAGCGGGAGGGCCAAGTTCTTC.